A single TCR beta chain is shown here with its context. Unrecorded immune exposures were likely, despite nominal health at sampling. The data belong to a study of cytomegalovirus exposure and HLA in healthy donors. The PCR ran on 60 Vbeta and 13 Jbeta primers. TCRdb keeps only in-frame clones here, not all; method: immunoSEQ multiplex PCR. The data contain approximately 170,000 clones, over 75% of them seen just once; the ten biggest clones take up 1% to 1.5%. Trimming shortened V by 3 bases and J by 1 base, and 18 bases separated the two germline ends. This CDR3 has 17 residues. Looked up from germline, CDR1 is SGHDN and CDR2 is FVKESK.

The clonotype comes from a man between 50 and 59 years old in good health and CMV-seropositive. The material sequenced was PBMCs. The rearrangement uses TRBV14 and TRBJ2-5; D may be TRBD1 (5 bases). The CDR3 loop reads CASSHPIDSYPQETQYF. CDR3 DNA: TGTGCCAGCAGCCATCCCATCGACAGCTACCCCCAAGAGACCCAGTACTTC.